A single sample gave rise to the 4 T cell receptor beta chains below, sequenced in a study of OX40 agonist ivuxolimab in advanced cancers. Profiling relied on immunoSEQ multiplex PCR, and the TCRdb table lists in-frame clones only, not all of them. This sample has about 77,000 clones, with nearly 95% found just once. The specimen was CD4+ or CD8+ T cells sorted from blood, collected in a trial of the OX40 agonist ivuxolimab. Receptors were obtained from an adult with an advanced solid tumor such as melanoma, head and neck, liver or kidney cancer.

The V gene is TRBV15, the J gene TRBJ1-1, with TRBD1 matching over 7 bases. CDR1 is LNHNV and CDR2 is YYDKDF in the germline V gene (reference sequence). The V and J ends lost 4 bases and 4 bases, in that order; junction bases with no gene match: 6. The CDR3 runs 14 residues. CDR3 protein: CATSTLQGITEAFF. The CDR3 DNA sequence: TGTGCCACCAGCACCTTACAGGGGATCACTGAAGCTTTCTTT. Complete variable domain (other parts from reference TRBV15 and TRBJ1-1): DAMVIQNPRYQVTQFGKPVTLSCSQTLNHNVMYWYQQKSSQAPKLLFHYYDKDFNNEADTPDNFQSRRPNTSFCFLDIRSPGLGDTAMYLCATSTLQGITEAFFGQGTRLTVV.

This clone was detected only once. The chain uses TRBV28 and TRBJ2-3; D possibly matches TRBD1 or TRBD2 (6 bases each). Germline assignment: CDR1 MDHEN and CDR2 SYDVKM. This CDR3 contains 15 residues. V gave up 8 bases and J gave up 7 bases, with 22 bases separating them. CDR3 sequence (DNA): TGTGCCAGCGGGGGGCCGAGGGACACAACCAATACGCAGTATTTT. It encodes CASGGPRDTTNTQYF. The full variable domain, rest sourced from reference TRBV28 and TRBJ2-3, is DVKVTQSSRYLVKRTGEKVFLECVQDMDHENMFWYRQDPGLGLRLIYFSYDVKMKEKGDIPEGYSVSREKKERFSLILESASTNQTSMYLCASGGPRDTTNTQYFGPGTRLTVL.

In nucleotides, the CDR3 is TGTGCCAGCAGCGGAACAGGGGGCTCGATAATTAGTGAAGCTTTCTTT. This sequence encodes CASSGTGGSIISEAFF. V is TRBV9 and J is TRBJ1-1, with 9 bases lining up with TRBD1. The CDR3 contains 16 residues. Per germline, CDR1 SGDLS and CDR2 YYNGEE. With V trimmed by 3 bases and J by 7 bases, 13 bases remained unmatched. Complete variable domain (other parts from reference TRBV9 and TRBJ1-1): DSGVTQTPKHLITATGQRVTLRCSPRSGDLSVYWYQQSLDQGLQFLIQYYNGEERAKGNILERFSAQQFPDLHSELNLSSLELGDSALYFCASSGTGGSIISEAFFGQGTRLTVV.

CDR3 DNA sequence: TGTGCCAGTAGTATCGGGCGGGGGAACACTGAAGCTTTCTTT. Translated: CASSIGRGNTEAFF. V is TRBV19 and J is TRBJ1-1; D remains unclear. With 3 bases removed from V and 1 base from J, the gap between germline ends came to 9 bases. The CDR3 is 14 amino acids. The germline V gene has CDR1 LNHDA and CDR2 SQIVND (reference sequence).